These 24 T cell receptor beta chains share one sample of origin, sequenced in a study of T cells expressing NK-cell markers. TCRdb reprocessed the 5' RACE reads and reports one entry per CDR3 protein, with no DNA. Recorded for this sample: fewer than 200,000 distinct CDR3 sequences. The source material was blood T cells: a sorted CD56 or NKG2C T cell subset, CD4+ or CD8+ T cells, or bulk PBMC T cells (not recorded which). These receptors were taken from a woman between 18 and 70 years old in good health.

The chain recombines TRBV29-1 with TRBJ2-1; the TRBD1 assignment by TCRdb is unverifiable without DNA. The CDR3 consists of 14 residues. CDR1 is SQVTM, CDR2 ANQGSEA, per germline. Here the CDR3 reads CSATRSGTVYEQFF.

The chain uses TRBV12-3 or TRBV12-4 and TRBJ1-1; the D gene TCRdb calls, TRBD1, cannot be checked with no DNA. The CDR3 runs to 18 residues. CDR3 in amino acids: CASVTVGHLGIRNTEAFF.

The chain joins TRBV5-6 to TRBJ2-7; TCRdb returns TRBD2, unconfirmable since there is no DNA. The CDR3 loop spans 16 amino acids. CDR1 and CDR2 (germline): SGHDT, YYEEEE. Here the CDR3 reads CASSLPPGLDSYEQYF.

The V and J genes are TRBV12-3 or TRBV12-4 and TRBJ2-2; TCRdb proposes TRBD1, but this gene call is untestable without DNA. The CDR3 runs 13 residues. Here the CDR3 reads CASGPGSTGELFF.

The chain is built from TRBV7-8 and TRBJ2-3; as DNA is missing, the TRBD2 call by TCRdb cannot be tested. The germline CDR1 and CDR2 sequences are SGHVS and FQNEAQ. The CDR3 sequence is 17 residues long. CDR3 residues: CASSLVSAGTSTDTQYF. Supplemented by reference TRBV7-8 and TRBJ2-3, the full variable domain reads GAGVSQSPRYKVAKRGQDVALRCDPISGHVSLFWYQQALGQGPEFLTYFQNEAQLDKSGLPSDRFFAERPEGSVSTLKIQRTQQEDSAVYLCASSLVSAGTSTDTQYFGPGTRLTVL.

The rearrangement links TRBV9 to TRBJ2-4; TCRdb reports TRBD2, a call that lacks DNA to check it against. The V gene's germline CDR1 is SGDLS and CDR2 YYNGEE. This CDR3 contains 14 residues. CDR3 loop: CASSVGLAGSIQYF.

The chain recombines TRBV29-1 with TRBJ1-5. The CDR3 contains 14 residues. Germline values: CDR1 SQVTM, CDR2 ANQGSEA. The CDR3 spells CSLLPGVYNQPQHF. Complete variable domain (other parts from reference TRBV29-1 and TRBJ1-5): SAVISQKPSRDICQRGTSLTIQCQVDSQVTMMFWYRQQPGQSLTLIATANQGSEATYESGFVIDKFPISRPNLTFSTLTVSNMSPEDSSIYLCSLLPGVYNQPQHFGDGTRLSIL.

The chain carries TRBV5-1 and TRBJ2-1; TCRdb lists TRBD1, though no DNA is available to test this call. CDR1 SGHRS and CDR2 YFSETQ come from the germline V gene. The CDR3 spans 14 residues. This CDR3 is CASSEGQGSGEQFF. The whole variable domain, remainder taken from reference TRBV5-1 and TRBJ2-1, is KAGVTQTPRYLIKTRGQQVTLSCSPISGHRSVSWYQQTPGQGLQFLFEYFSETQRNKGNFPGRFSGRQFSNSRSEMNVSTLELGDSALYLCASSEGQGSGEQFFGPGTRLTVL.

The genes are TRBV7-9 and TRBJ1-5; the TCRdb call, TRBD1, lacks DNA for checking. CDR1 SEHNR and CDR2 FQNEAQ come from the germline V gene (reference sequence). This CDR3 has 14 residues. CDR3 region: CASSPGTGDQPQHF.

The rearrangement joins TRBV7-3 to TRBJ2-1; the D gene TCRdb calls, TRBD1, cannot be checked with no DNA. This CDR3 contains 12 residues. Germline assignment: CDR1 SGHTA and CDR2 FQGTGA. The CDR3 spells CASSLFAGEQFF.

This CDR3 reads CSARSGTNSPLHF. The V and J genes are TRBV20-1 and TRBJ1-6; absent DNA, TCRdb's TRBD1 call cannot be checked. This CDR3 is 13 amino acids long. Germline V gene data show CDR1 as DFQATT and CDR2 as SNEGSKA (reference sequence).

The rearrangement joins TRBV3-1 to TRBJ1-6. Looked up from germline, CDR1 is LGHDT and CDR2 is YNNKEL (reference sequence). The CDR3 is 12 amino acids. The chain's CDR3 is CASSRPGGPLHF.

The V and J genes are TRBV24-1 and TRBJ2-1; absent DNA, TCRdb's TRBD1 call cannot be checked. CDR3 length: 14 amino acids. CDR1 KGHDR and CDR2 SFDVKD come from the germline V gene. CDR3 in amino acids: CATSRQGANNEQFF.

This chain joins TRBV28 and TRBJ1-1; absent DNA, TCRdb's TRBD1 call cannot be checked. The CDR3 has 13 amino acids. CDR1 is MDHEN and CDR2 is SYDVKM in the germline V gene. CDR3 protein: CASSFRGGAEAFF.

CDR3: CASSEGTDTEAFF. The chain couples TRBV6-1 to TRBJ1-1; TCRdb returns TRBD1, unconfirmable since there is no DNA. The CDR3 is 13 residues long. Germline CDR1 and CDR2: MNHNS and SASEGT.

V usage is TRBV7-3 and J usage is TRBJ2-5; TCRdb proposes TRBD2, but this gene call is untestable without DNA. The CDR3 is made up of 13 amino acids. Germline V lookup: CDR1 SGHTA, CDR2 FQGTGA. The CDR3 region is CASSQGREGTQYF.

The chain's CDR3 is CASSPVGKMNTEAFF. This sequence joins TRBV5-1 and TRBJ1-1. The CDR3 consists of 15 residues. Germline lookup yields CDR1 SGHRS and CDR2 YFSETQ.

This chain joins TRBV25-1 and TRBJ2-7; the D call of TRBD1 rests on TCRdb alone, since no DNA is present to check it. This CDR3 has 16 amino acids. CDR1 is MGHDK and CDR2 is SYGVNS in the germline V gene. The CDR3 protein is CASSENSPGTGREQYF.

The J gene is TRBJ1-1, the V gene TRBV4-1. CDR1 and CDR2 (germline): MGHRA, YSYEKL. CDR3 length: 15 residues. This CDR3 is CASSQEERKDTEAFF.

The chain carries TRBV10-3 and TRBJ2-1; TCRdb's D call of TRBD1 is untestable without DNA. This CDR3 contains 15 residues. The V gene's germline CDR1 is ENHRY and CDR2 SYGVKD. This CDR3 reads CAISPDGGSYNEQFF.

V and J are TRBV3-1 and TRBJ2-3; TCRdb's D gene call, TRBD2, goes unchecked for lack of DNA. Germline CDR1 is LGHDT and CDR2 is YNNKEL (reference sequence). The CDR3 sequence is 15 residues long. CDR3 sequence: CASSLLAGKADTQYF.

The J gene is TRBJ2-1, the V gene TRBV3-1; the TRBD2 assignment by TCRdb is unverifiable without DNA. Per the germline V gene, CDR1 is LGHDT and CDR2 is YNNKEL (reference sequence). The CDR3 has 14 residues. CDR3 loop: CASSQGPSGNEQFF.

The chain links TRBV20-1 to TRBJ1-5; TCRdb's D gene call, TRBD1, goes unchecked for lack of DNA. This CDR3 spans 16 amino acids. Germline V gene data show CDR1 as DFQATT and CDR2 as SNEGSKA (reference sequence). The CDR3 sequence: CSARGMQGRGNQPQHF.

The genes are TRBV2 and TRBJ2-1; TCRdb selects TRBD2, and the lack of DNA leaves this call unchecked. This CDR3 contains 15 residues. Looked up from germline, CDR1 is SNHLY and CDR2 is FYNNEI. Here the CDR3 reads CASSGSSGQHNEQFF.